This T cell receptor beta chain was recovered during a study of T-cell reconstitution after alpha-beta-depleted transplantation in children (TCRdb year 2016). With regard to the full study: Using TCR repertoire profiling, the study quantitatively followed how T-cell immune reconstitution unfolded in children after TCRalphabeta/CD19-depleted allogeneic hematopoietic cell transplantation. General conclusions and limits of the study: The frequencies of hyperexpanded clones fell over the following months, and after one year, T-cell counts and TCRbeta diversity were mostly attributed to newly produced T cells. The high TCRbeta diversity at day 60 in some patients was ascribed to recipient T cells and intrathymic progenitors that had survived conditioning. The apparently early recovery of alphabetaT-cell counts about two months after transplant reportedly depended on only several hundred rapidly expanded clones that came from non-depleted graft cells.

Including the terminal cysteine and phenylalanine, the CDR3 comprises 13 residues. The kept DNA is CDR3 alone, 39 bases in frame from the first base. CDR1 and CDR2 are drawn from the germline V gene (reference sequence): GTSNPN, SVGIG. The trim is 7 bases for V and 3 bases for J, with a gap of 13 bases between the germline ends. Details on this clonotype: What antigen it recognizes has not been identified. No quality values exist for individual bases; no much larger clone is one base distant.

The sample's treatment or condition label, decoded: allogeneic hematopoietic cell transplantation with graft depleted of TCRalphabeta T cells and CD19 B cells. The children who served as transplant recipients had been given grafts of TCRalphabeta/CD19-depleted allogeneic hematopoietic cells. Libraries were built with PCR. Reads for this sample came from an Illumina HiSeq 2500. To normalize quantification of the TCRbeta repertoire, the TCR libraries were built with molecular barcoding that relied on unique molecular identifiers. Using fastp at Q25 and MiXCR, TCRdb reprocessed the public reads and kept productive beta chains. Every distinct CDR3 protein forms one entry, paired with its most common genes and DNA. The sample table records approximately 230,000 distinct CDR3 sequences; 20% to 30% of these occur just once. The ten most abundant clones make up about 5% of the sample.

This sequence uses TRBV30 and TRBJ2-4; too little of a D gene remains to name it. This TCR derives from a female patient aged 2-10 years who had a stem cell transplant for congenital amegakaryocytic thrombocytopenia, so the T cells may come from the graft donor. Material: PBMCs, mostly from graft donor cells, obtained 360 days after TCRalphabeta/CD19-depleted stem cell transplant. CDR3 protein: CAFGPYVKNIQYF. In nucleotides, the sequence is TGTGCCTTCGGACCGTACGTCAAAAACATTCAGTACTTC.